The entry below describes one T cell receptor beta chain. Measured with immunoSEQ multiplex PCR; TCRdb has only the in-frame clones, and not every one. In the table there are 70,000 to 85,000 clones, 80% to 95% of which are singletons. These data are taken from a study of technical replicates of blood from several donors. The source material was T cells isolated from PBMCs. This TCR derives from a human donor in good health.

CDR3 sequence: CASREDLEPQHF. The CDR3 coding sequence is TGTGCCAGTAGGGAGGATCTAGAGCCCCAGCATTTT. This chain links TRBV19 with TRBJ1-5, with D hard to call. CDR3 size: 12 residues. V gave up 6 bases and J gave up 8 bases, with 11 bases separating them. Germline V gene data show CDR1 as LNHDA and CDR2 as SQIVND (reference sequence).